Below, 26 T cell receptor beta chains from the same sample are listed, as sequenced in a study of cytomegalovirus exposure and HLA in healthy donors. Amplification used 60 Vbeta primers and 13 Jbeta primers. TCRdb's table, derived via immunoSEQ multiplex PCR, lists solely in-frame clones and lacks some. This table holds about 140,000 clones, around 65% found once. The source material was PBMCs. The receptors were gathered from a male donor in good health and CMV-seronegative.

The J gene is TRBJ1-6, the V gene TRBV30; 7 positions match TRBD1. The germline V gene encodes CDR1 GTSNPN and CDR2 SVGIG (reference sequence). With V trimmed by 1 base and J by 2 bases, 2 bases remained unmatched. CDR3 length equals 15 residues. The CDR3 protein is CAWSGGGAYNSPLHF. In DNA form, the CDR3 reads TGTGCCTGGAGTGGAGGGGGCGCCTATAATTCACCCCTCCACTTT.

The chain joins TRBV7-3 to TRBJ2-2, with 7 bases identical to TRBD2. Germline CDR1 is SGHTA and CDR2 is FQGTGA. V lost 8 bases and J lost 2; bases outside the gene matches: 8. CDR3 size: 15 residues. Here the CDR3 reads CASSAGGTNTGELFF. Here the CDR3 DNA reads TGTGCCAGCTCCGCCGGGGGGACTAACACCGGGGAGCTGTTTTTT. Variable domain in full (rest from reference TRBV7-3 and TRBJ2-2): GAGVSQTPSNKVTEKGKYVELRCDPISGHTALYWYRQSLGQGPEFLIYFQGTGAADDSGLPNDRFFAVRPEGSVSTLKIQRTERGDSAVYLCASSAGGTNTGELFFGEGSRLTVL.

This clone has just one count. The chain employs TRBV5-5 and TRBJ2-7, with D possibly TRBD1 on 5 matching bases. Deletions cut 4 bases from V and 3 bases from J, with 20 bases between. Germline CDR1 SGHKS, CDR2 YYEKEE (reference sequence). The length of the CDR3 is 16 residues. The CDR3 DNA reads TGTGCCAGCAGCCAAGGACACCAAGGCAGCTTCTACGAGCAGTACTTC. This translates into CASSQGHQGSFYEQYF.

This chain joins TRBV14 and TRBJ2-7; TRBD1 matches 9 bases. This CDR3 is built from 15 residues. Trimming at V came to 4 bases and at J to 4 bases, leaving 8 bases not matched to a gene. Germline lookup yields CDR1 SGHDN and CDR2 FVKESK. This CDR3 reads CASSRGTGQAYEQYF. The DNA for the CDR3 is TGTGCCAGCAGCCGGGGGACAGGGCAAGCTTACGAGCAGTACTTC.

Only a few counts were recorded for this clone. The chain recombines TRBV7-9 with TRBJ1-2, with TRBD1 matching 9 bases. Trimming took 2 bases from V and 4 from J; bases not matched to a gene: 5. The CDR3 length is 15 residues. Germline CDR1 SEHNR, CDR2 FQNEAQ (reference sequence). The CDR3 DNA sequence: TGTGCCAGCAGCTTAAAGACAGGGGGTCGCTATGGCTACACCTTC. The encoded protein is CASSLKTGGRYGYTF.

V and J are TRBV14 and TRBJ2-1; D gene unclear. Trimming pared 5 bases from V and 2 bases from J, leaving 16 bases between. This CDR3 contains 16 residues. Germline CDR1 and CDR2: SGHDN and FVKESK. CDR3 loop: CASSSPRRSAYNEQFF. As DNA, the CDR3 is TGTGCCAGCAGCTCCCCACGGCGGAGCGCCTACAATGAGCAGTTCTTC.

V is TRBV4-1 and J is TRBJ2-1; D possibly corresponds to TRBD2 (5 bases). V lost 0 bases and J lost 6, with 12 bases in between. This CDR3 spans 15 amino acids. Germline V lookup: CDR1 MGHRA, CDR2 YSYEKL. CDR3: CASSQDPGLGNEQFF. DNA of the CDR3: TGCGCCAGCAGCCAAGATCCGGGGTTGGGCAATGAGCAGTTCTTC.

The J gene is TRBJ2-3, the V gene TRBV7-8, with 13 bases identical to TRBD2. Germline lookup yields CDR1 SGHVS and CDR2 FQNEAQ. With V trimmed by 11 bases and J by 5 bases, 4 bases remained unmatched. This CDR3 is 13 amino acids long. The CDR3 region has the DNA TGTGCCGTACTAGCGGGGGGGATAGATACGCAGTATTTT. Translated, it gives CAVLAGGIDTQYF.

This clone was found a few times. V gene TRBV6-5 combines with J gene TRBJ2-7; no clear D gene. The CDR3 length is 13 residues. Trimming took off 2 bases at V and 6 bases at J, with 11 bases between the two ends. CDR1 and CDR2 from the germline V gene are MNHEY and SVGAGI. CDR3 sequence: CASSYGGLGEQYF. DNA for the CDR3: TGTGCCAGCAGTTACGGTGGGCTCGGCGAGCAGTACTTC.

This clone was seen just once. The chain joins TRBV28 to TRBJ1-1; 12 bases match TRBD1. In germline, CDR1 is MDHEN, CDR2 SYDVKM. The CDR3 contains 13 residues. Trimming removed 6 bases from V and 10 bases from J; junction bases left unmatched: 6. CDR3 nucleotide sequence: TGTGCCAGCAGAGACCGGGACAGGGGGCGAGCTTTCTTT. Amino acid sequence: CASRDRDRGRAFF.

This clone was seen a few times. The chain couples TRBV6-1 to TRBJ1-1, with TRBD1 as a possible D gene (5 bases). This CDR3 has 12 amino acids. V was shortened by 7 bases and J by 0 bases, with 6 bases between the two germline ends. In germline, CDR1 is MNHNS, CDR2 SASEGT. The DNA for the CDR3 is TGTGCCAGCAAGGGGTTGAACACTGAAGCTTTCTTT. Translating it yields CASKGLNTEAFF.

This rearrangement joins TRBV5-4 to TRBJ2-5; D is unclear. Trimming stripped 0 bases from V and 8 bases from J, with 11 bases between. The CDR3 runs 13 residues. Germline V gene data show CDR1 as SGHNT and CDR2 as YYREEE (reference sequence). The CDR3 sequence is CASSLDRSITQYF. In DNA form, the CDR3 reads TGTGCCAGCAGCTTGGATAGATCTATAACCCAGTACTTC.

Only one count was recorded for this clone. The genes are TRBV7-8 and TRBJ2-7; TRBD1 matches 8 bases. The CDR3 extends over 14 amino acids. V trimming: 5 bases; J trimming: 4 bases; junction bases outside the gene matches: 7. Germline V lookup: CDR1 SGHVS, CDR2 FQNEAQ. The CDR3: CASSMQGAGYEQYF. In DNA form, the CDR3 reads TGTGCCAGCAGCATGCAGGGGGCTGGATACGAGCAGTACTTC.

The chain employs TRBV6-5 and TRBJ1-2; D might be TRBD1 (5 bases). CDR1 is MNHEY and CDR2 is SVGAGI in the germline V gene. The CDR3 has 13 amino acids. The V end lost 0 bases, the J end lost 7 bases, and 9 bases lay between the germline ends. This chain's CDR3 is CASSYSRGGGYTF. The CDR3 DNA sequence: TGTGCCAGCAGTTACTCGCGGGGGGGTGGCTACACCTTC.

This chain connects TRBV7-7 to TRBJ2-3; D is perhaps TRBD2 (6 bases). V lost 2 bases and J 6 bases, leaving 9 bases between the germline ends. Germline CDR1 is SSHAT and CDR2 is FNYEAQ (reference sequence). The CDR3 runs 13 residues. The DNA for the CDR3 is TGTGCCAGCAGCTTAAAAGGAGGGGATACGCAGTATTTT. Translation gives CASSLKGGDTQYF.

The chain uses TRBV11-2 and TRBJ2-7; 10 bases line up with TRBD2. Germline V gene sequence: CDR1 SGHAT, CDR2 FQNNGV. J was trimmed by 0 bases and V by 5 bases; bases with no gene match: 4. This CDR3 comprises 15 residues. The CDR3 spells CASSLSGGSSYEQYF. In DNA form, the CDR3 reads TGTGCCAGCAGCCTTAGCGGGGGGAGCTCCTACGAGCAGTACTTC.

The V gene is TRBV23-1, the J gene TRBJ1-5; TRBD1 agrees at 7 bases. TRBV23-1 is an ORF, with its function uncertain. The CDR3 has 14 amino acids. V lost 0 bases and J lost 9; bases outside the gene matches: 5. The CDR3 loop is CASSQSTGPRPQHF. As DNA, the CDR3 is TGCGCCAGCAGTCAATCGACAGGGCCGCGGCCCCAGCATTTT.

This clone occurred a few times. The chain links TRBV9 to TRBJ1-5; the D gene is possibly TRBD1 (5 bases). CDR3 length equals 15 residues. The V end lost 6 bases, the J end lost 6 bases, and 19 bases lay between the germline ends. The germline CDR1 and CDR2 sequences are SGDLS and YYNGEE. The CDR3 nucleotides are TGTGCCAGCAACCCGTCGGGGGAGTGGACTCAGCCCCAGCATTTT. This encodes CASNPSGEWTQPQHF.

The chain combines TRBV10-3 with TRBJ2-3; D may be TRBD2 (6 bases). V was trimmed by 8 bases and J by 0 bases, leaving 12 bases between them. Germline V gene sequence: CDR1 ENHRY, CDR2 SYGVKD. The CDR3 consists of 14 residues. The CDR3 DNA is TGTGCCATCGAGGCGGGGACTAGCACAGATACGCAGTATTTT. Translated: CAIEAGTSTDTQYF.

The genes are TRBV6-6 and TRBJ2-1; D unresolved. The CDR3 extends over 13 amino acids. The germline V gene has CDR1 MNHNY and CDR2 SVGAGI (reference sequence). The germline V and J ends were trimmed by 6 bases and 6 bases, with 12 bases remaining between them. This chain's CDR3 is CASRRQVSNEQFF. DNA of the CDR3: TGTGCCAGCAGACGTCAAGTGAGCAATGAGCAGTTCTTC.

This chain uses TRBV7-2 with TRBJ1-1; TRBD1 agrees at 9 bases. The germline V gene has CDR1 SGHTA and CDR2 FQGNSA. The V gene end was trimmed by 5 bases and the J gene end by 1 base; junction bases not matched to a gene: 8. The CDR3 runs to 16 residues. DNA for the CDR3: TGTGCCAGCAGCAAAAACAGGGGGCTGGGGAACACTGAAGCTTTCTTT. It yields the protein CASSKNRGLGNTEAFF.

This chain uses TRBV7-8 with TRBJ1-4, with 10 bases fitting TRBD1. V was clipped by 5 bases and J by 6 bases; unmatched bases: 9. CDR3 size: 16 residues. The V gene's germline CDR1 is SGHVS and CDR2 FQNEAQ. DNA of the CDR3: TGTGCCAGCAGCCCTCGCCTCGGACAGGGGGATGAAAAACTGTTTTTT. Protein product: CASSPRLGQGDEKLFF.

The chain is built from TRBV4-1 and TRBJ1-1, with a possible D match to TRBD1 (5 bases). The V gene's germline CDR1 is MGHRA and CDR2 YSYEKL. V was shortened by 1 base and J by 1 base, with 7 bases between the two germline ends. The CDR3 has 14 amino acids. In nucleotides, the CDR3 is TGCGCCAGCAGCCAAGGGGGCGGGAACACTGAAGCTTTCTTT. Amino acids: CASSQGGGNTEAFF.

The chain has TRBV5-4 and TRBJ1-2, with 8 bases matching TRBD1. The CDR3 extends over 15 amino acids. CDR1 is SGHNT and CDR2 is YYREEE in the germline V gene (reference sequence). Trimming at V came to 5 bases and at J to 7 bases, leaving 13 bases not matched to a gene. The CDR3 sequence is CASSIRQGALGGYTF. In nucleotides, the CDR3 is TGTGCCAGCAGTATCCGGCAGGGGGCTTTAGGTGGCTACACCTTC.

The J gene is TRBJ2-5, the V gene TRBV27; TRBD1 matches at 7 bases. The last part of the DNA fits TRBJ2-7 better; the J call may be wrong. The CDR3 spans 15 residues. The germline gives CDR1 MNHEY, CDR2 SMNVEV (reference sequence). The CDR3 is CASSLRGQSTYEQYF. The CDR3, as DNA: TGTGCCAGCAGTTTAAGGGGGCAGTCAACCTACGAGCAGTACTTC.

This rearrangement joins TRBV12-5 to TRBJ2-1; 7 nucleotides align to TRBD2. The CDR3 loop spans 18 amino acids. Germline V gene data show CDR1 as LGHNT and CDR2 as FRNRAP. V lost 6 bases and J lost 5; bases outside the gene matches: 19. The CDR3, as DNA: TGTGCTAGTGGCCCCCGGTTTCAGAGGCTAGCGGACCACAATGAGCAGTTCTTC. It encodes CASGPRFQRLADHNEQFF. The full variable domain, rest sourced from reference TRBV12-5 and TRBJ2-1, is DARVTQTPRHKVTEMGQEVTMRCQPILGHNTVFWYRQTMMQGLELLAYFRNRAPLDDSGMPKDRFSAEMPDATLATLKIQPSEPRDSAVYFCASGPRFQRLADHNEQFFGPGTRLTVL.